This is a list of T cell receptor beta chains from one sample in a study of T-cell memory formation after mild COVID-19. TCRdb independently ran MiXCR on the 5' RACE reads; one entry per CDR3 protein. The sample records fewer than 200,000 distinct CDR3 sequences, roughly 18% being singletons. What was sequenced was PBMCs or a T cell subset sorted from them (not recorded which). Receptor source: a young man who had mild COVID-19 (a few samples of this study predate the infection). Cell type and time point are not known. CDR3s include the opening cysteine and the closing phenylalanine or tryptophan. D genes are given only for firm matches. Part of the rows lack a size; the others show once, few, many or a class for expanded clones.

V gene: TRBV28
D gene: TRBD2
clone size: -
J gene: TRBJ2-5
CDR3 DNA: TGTGCCAGCAGTCCGCCACTAGCGGGGCGAGAGACCCAGTACTTC
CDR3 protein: CASSPPLAGRETQYF

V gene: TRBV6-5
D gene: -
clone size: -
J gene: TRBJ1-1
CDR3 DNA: TGTGCCAGCAGTTACTCGAGGGGGTCGAGAGCGAACACTGAAGCTTTCTTT
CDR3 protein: CASSYSRGSRANTEAFF

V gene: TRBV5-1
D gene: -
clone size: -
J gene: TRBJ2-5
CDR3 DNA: TGCGCCAGCAGCTCCTCCCTTGGGGAGACCCAGTACTTC
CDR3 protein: CASSSSLGETQYF

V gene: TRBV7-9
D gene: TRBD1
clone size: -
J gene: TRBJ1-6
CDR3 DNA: TGTGCCAGCAGCGATCGACAGGGAACACCCCTCCACTTT
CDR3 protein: CASSDRQGTPLHF

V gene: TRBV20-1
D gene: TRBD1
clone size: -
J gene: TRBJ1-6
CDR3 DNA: TGCAGTGGGGGACAGGACAATTCACCCCTCCACTTT
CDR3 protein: CSGGQDNSPLHF

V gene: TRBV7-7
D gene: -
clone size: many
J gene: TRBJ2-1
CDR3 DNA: TGTGCTAGCAGCCCGGGCCATGACAATGAGCAGTTCTTC
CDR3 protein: CASSPGHDNEQFF

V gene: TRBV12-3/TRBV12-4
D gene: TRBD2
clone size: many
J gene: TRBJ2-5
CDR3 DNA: TGTGCCAGCAGTTTCGCCCTAGCGGAAGAGACCCAGTACTTC
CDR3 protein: CASSFALAEETQYF

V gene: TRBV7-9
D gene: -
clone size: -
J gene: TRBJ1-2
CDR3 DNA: TGTGCCAGCAGCTCCGGAAAGGGGAACTATGGCTACACCTTC
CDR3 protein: CASSSGKGNYGYTF

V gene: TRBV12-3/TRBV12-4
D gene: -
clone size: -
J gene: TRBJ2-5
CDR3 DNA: TGTGCCAGCAGTTACGGGGGTGTGGGGCAAGAGACCCAGTACTTC
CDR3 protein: CASSYGGVGQETQYF

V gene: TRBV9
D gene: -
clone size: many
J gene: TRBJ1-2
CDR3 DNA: TGTGCCAGCAGTCCGCTTTCGGCGGACAGCTATGGCTACACCTTC
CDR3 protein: CASSPLSADSYGYTF

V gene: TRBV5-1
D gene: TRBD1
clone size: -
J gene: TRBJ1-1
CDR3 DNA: TGCGCCAGCAGCTTTTCTACAGGGGACACTGAAGCTTTCTTT
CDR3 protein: CASSFSTGDTEAFF

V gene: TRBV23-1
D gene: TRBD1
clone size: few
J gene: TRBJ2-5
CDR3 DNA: TGCGCCAGCAGTCCCCGGGACAGGTGGGGGGAGACCCAGTACTTC
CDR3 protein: CASSPRDRWGETQYF

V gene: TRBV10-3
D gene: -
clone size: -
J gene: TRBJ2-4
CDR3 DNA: TGTGCCATCAGTGAGTCGGGAGGGGGAGACATTCAGTACTTC
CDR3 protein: CAISESGGGDIQYF

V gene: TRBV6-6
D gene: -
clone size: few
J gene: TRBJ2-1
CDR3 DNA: TGTGCCAGCAGTTACTCTCAAGTCTACAATGAGCAGTTCTTC
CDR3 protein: CASSYSQVYNEQFF

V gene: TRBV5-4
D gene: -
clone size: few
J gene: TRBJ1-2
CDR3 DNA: TGTGCCAGCAGCTCTAGGACAGACCTTTATGGCTACACCTTC
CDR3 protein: CASSSRTDLYGYTF

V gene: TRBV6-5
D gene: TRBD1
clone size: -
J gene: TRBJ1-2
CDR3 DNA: TGTGCCAGCAGTTACTCTACAATCGGGACAGGGGAGAGCTACACCTTC
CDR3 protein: CASSYSTIGTGESYTF

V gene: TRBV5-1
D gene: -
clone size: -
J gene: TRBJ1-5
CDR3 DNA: TGCGCCAGCAGCTTGGACACGGGTATCCAGCCCCAGCATTTT
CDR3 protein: CASSLDTGIQPQHF

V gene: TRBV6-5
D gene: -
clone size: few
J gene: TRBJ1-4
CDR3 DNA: TGTGCCAGCAGTTACTCGAGAGGGGTGAGGGAAAAACTGTTTTTT
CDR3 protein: CASSYSRGVREKLFF

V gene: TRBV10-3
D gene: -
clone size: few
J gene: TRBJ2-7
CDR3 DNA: TGTGCCATCGGATCGGACGAGCAGTACTTC
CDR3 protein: CAIGSDEQYF

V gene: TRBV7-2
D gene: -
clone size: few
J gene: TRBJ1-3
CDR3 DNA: TGTGCCAGCAGCTTAGTTGCAGGGCTCTCTGGAAACACCATATATTTT
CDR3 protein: CASSLVAGLSGNTIYF

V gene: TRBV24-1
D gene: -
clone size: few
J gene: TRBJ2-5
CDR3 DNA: TGTGCCACCTCGACGGGGGGCGGGGGCCCAGAGACCCAGTACTTC
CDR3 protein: CATSTGGGGPETQYF

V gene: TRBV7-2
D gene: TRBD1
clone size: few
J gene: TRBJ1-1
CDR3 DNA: TGTGCCAGCAGCTCACAGGGGCTCGGGGAAGCTTTCTTT
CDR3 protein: CASSSQGLGEAFF

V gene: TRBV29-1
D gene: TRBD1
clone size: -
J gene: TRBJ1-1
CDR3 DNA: TGCAGCGTTGATTTTCCGGGACAGATGAACACTGAAGCTTTCTTT
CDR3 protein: CSVDFPGQMNTEAFF

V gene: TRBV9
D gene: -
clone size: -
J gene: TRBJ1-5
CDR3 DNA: TGTGCCAGCAGCGAGGGACCGACGGAGCCCCAGCATTTT
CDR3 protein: CASSEGPTEPQHF

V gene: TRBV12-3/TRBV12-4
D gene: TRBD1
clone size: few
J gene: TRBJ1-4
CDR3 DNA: TGTGCCAGCAGTTTGGGGACAGGTCTTGGAAAACTGTTTTTT
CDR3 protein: CASSLGTGLGKLFF

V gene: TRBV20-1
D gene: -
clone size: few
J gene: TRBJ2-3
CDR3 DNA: TGCAGTGCCCGAAACGGGGGCGGGGATACGCAGTATTTT
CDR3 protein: CSARNGGGDTQYF

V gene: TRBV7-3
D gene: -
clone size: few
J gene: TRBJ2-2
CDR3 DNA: TGTGCCTCGCGCAACGGGGGAGGTACCGGGGAGCTGTTTTTT
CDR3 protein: CASRNGGGTGELFF

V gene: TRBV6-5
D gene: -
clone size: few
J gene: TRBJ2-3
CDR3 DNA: TGTGCCAGCAACTGGGGTCAAACCACAGATACGCAGTATTTT
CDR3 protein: CASNWGQTTDTQYF

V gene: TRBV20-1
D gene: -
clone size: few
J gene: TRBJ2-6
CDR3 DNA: TGCAGTGCGAGCTCTCAGGGTGGGGCCAACGTCCTGACTTTC
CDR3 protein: CSASSQGGANVLTF

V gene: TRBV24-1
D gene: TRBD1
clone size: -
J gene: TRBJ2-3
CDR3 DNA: TGTGCCACCAGTGATCCGGACAGGGATACGCAGTATTTT
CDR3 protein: CATSDPDRDTQYF

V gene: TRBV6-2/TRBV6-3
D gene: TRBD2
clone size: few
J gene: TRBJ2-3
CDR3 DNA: TGTGCCAGCAACAACCGCCCTAGCGGGGGGACAGATACGCAGTATTTT
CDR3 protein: CASNNRPSGGTDTQYF

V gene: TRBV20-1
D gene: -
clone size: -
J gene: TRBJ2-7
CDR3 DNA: TGCAGTGCTAGCCTCCCACGGGCCCCCTACGAGCAGTACTTC
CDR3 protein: CSASLPRAPYEQYF

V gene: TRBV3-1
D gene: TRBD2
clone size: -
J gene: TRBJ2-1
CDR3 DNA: TGTGCCAGCAGCCAGACGGTAGCGGGGGGCCTCTACAATGAGCAGTTCTTC
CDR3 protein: CASSQTVAGGLYNEQFF

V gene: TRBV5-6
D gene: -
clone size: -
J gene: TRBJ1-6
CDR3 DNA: TGTGCCAGCAGCTTGGGAGAGACCCATAATTCACCCCTCCACTTT
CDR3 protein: CASSLGETHNSPLHF

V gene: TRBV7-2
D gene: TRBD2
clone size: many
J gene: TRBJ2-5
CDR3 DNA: TGTGCCAGCAGCTTACGGGCTAGCGGGGGCGTGGAGACCCAGTACTTC
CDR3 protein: CASSLRASGGVETQYF

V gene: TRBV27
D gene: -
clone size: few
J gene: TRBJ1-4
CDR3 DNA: TGTGCCAGCAGTCCCCTCGCCGCCGGGGGGGAAAAACTGTTTTTT
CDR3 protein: CASSPLAAGGEKLFF

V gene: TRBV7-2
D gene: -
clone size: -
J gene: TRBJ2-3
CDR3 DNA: TGTGCCAGCAGCCGAGAGAGCACAGATACGCAGTATTTT
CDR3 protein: CASSRESTDTQYF

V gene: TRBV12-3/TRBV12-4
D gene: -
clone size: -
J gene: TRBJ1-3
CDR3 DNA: TGTGCCAGCAGCCCTCGCCGCGGGGGCTCTGGAAACACCATATATTTT
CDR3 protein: CASSPRRGGSGNTIYF

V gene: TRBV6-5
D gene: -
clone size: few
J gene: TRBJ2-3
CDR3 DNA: TGTGCCAGCAGCCCGACTGTGATTCGCACAGATACGCAGTATTTT
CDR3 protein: CASSPTVIRTDTQYF

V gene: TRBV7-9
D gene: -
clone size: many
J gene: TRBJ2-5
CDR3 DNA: TGTGCCAGCAGCCGACGAAGGGCGGGGGAGACCCAGTACTTC
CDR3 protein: CASSRRRAGETQYF

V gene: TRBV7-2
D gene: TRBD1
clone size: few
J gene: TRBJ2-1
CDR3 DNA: TGTGCCAGCAGCCCCCGGACAGGTAGCAATGAGCAGTTCTTC
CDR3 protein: CASSPRTGSNEQFF

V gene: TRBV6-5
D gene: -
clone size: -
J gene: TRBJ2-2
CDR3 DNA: TGTGCCAGCCGTGCGGGCGGGGAGCTGTTTTTT
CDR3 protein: CASRAGGELFF

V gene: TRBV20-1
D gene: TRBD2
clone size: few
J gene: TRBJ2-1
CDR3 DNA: TGCAGTGCTCCCGCTAGCGGGGGGGCCCTTGAGCAGTTCTTC
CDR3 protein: CSAPASGGALEQFF

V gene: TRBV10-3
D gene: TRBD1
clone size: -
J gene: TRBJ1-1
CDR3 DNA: TGTGCCATCGGTGACAGGGGGATGGCAGCTTTCTTT
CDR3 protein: CAIGDRGMAAFF

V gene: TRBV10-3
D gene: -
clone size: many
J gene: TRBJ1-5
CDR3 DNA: TGTGCCATCAGTGAGCCGGGGGCGGACAATCAGCCCCAGCATTTT
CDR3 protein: CAISEPGADNQPQHF

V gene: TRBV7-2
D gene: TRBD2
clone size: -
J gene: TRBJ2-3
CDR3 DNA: TGTGCCAGCAGCTCCGGGACTAGCGGGGCGCTGGATACGCAGTATTTT
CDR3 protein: CASSSGTSGALDTQYF

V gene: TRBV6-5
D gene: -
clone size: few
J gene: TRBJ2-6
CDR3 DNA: TGTGCCGTCGAGATTGGGGCCAACGTCCTGACTTTC
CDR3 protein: CAVEIGANVLTF